The source of this T cell receptor (beta chain) is a study of human T cells and chemical hapten exposure. For the study at large: A roughly 2 cm by roughly 2 cm inner upper arm patch received 2% DPC for sensitization. Affected patients, primarily female, had alopecia areata, totalis or universalis.

TCRdb reanalysed the RACE reads using MiXCR and keeps one entry per CDR3 protein. The table shows 350,000 or so distinct CDR3 sequences, with under 9% occurring only once. This clonotype was counted only a few times. Trimming cost V 5 bases and J 7 bases; bases outside gene matches: 17. Per germline, CDR1 MNHNS and CDR2 SASEGT. CDR3 length: 17 residues. Time point of the sample: patch test 1, 2 weeks after DPC sensitization. The treatment denotes: therapeutic diphenylcyclopropenone sensitization with weekly scalp DPC. Material: whole blood, obtained in connection with sensitization to the hapten diphenylcyclopropenone (DPC). The chain carries TRBV6-1 and TRBJ1-5; 7 positions match TRBD1. This TCR came from a woman in her late teens or twenties with alopecia areata. Some clones in this sample may be carry-over from other donors' samples. This CDR3 reads CASSPPVGQITRQPQHF. CDR3 nucleotides: TGTGCCAGCAGTCCTCCAGTGGGACAGATAACGAGGCAGCCCCAGCATTTT.